The rows below give T cell receptor beta chains drawn from one sample of a study of tumor-infiltrating lymphocytes in primary liver carcinoma. One entry per CDR3 protein results from TCRdb running MiXCR on the multiplex PCR reads. The sample gives almost 45,000 distinct CDR3 sequences, roughly 75% of which show up once; 38% is in the top ten. The sequenced sample consisted of tumor-adjacent normal liver tissue. These receptors were obtained from a woman aged 25 to 39 with primary liver carcinoma and hepatitis B virus infection. The conserved cysteine and the conserved F or W are not part of the CDR3 here.

>TRBJ2-7|TRBV6-6
VSGYFSGPTYEQY
>TRBJ2-5|TRBV6-6
ASSSDPSRGRETQY
>TRBJ2-3|TRBV6-1
TSSEFKSGGTDTQY
>TRBJ2-7|TRBV11-1
ASSIMGYEHY
>TRBJ2-7|TRBV7-9
TGSSGGLSYEQY
>TRBJ2-7|TRBV12-3/TRBV12-4
ASSFSPCSYEQY
>TRBJ2-7|TRBV29-1
SAIREDKGYYEQY
>TRBJ1-1|TRBV28
ASREGAYNTEAF
>TRBJ1-5|TRBV12-3/TRBV12-4
ASSLDYPAGNQPQH
>TRBJ1-5|TRBV10-3
AISESRGSSNQPQH
>TRBJ1-2|TRBV11-2
ASGRWQEYGYT
>TRBJ2-5|TRBV12-3/TRBV12-4
AGSTYPGSEQTQC
>TRBJ1-6|TRBV11-1
ASSRTLASPLH
>TRBJ2-5|TRBV11-2
AGSTRTGGARETHY
>TRBJ2-1|TRBV4-2
VSTPSSGWRALNEQF
>TRBJ2-1|TRBV28
ANSPEQGAGRINEQF
>TRBJ1-2|TRBV4-2
ASSQYQGPNYGYT
>TRBJ2-6|TRBV4-3
ASSQESNEIGSGANVPT
>TRBJ2-3|TRBV14
ASSQDAGGGVRLIQY
>TRBJ2-7|TRBV4-3
ASSQVWTDLREQY
>TRBJ2-3|TRBV5-6
ADSLGQQPLQNTDTQY
>TRBJ2-5|TRBV4-1
SSSQEERAVTQY
>TRBJ2-3|TRBV7-9
ASSPGASRSRTYTQY
>TRBJ2-5|TRBV11-2
ASSHPGTQVGRETQY
>TRBJ2-4|TRBV15
ATRPGTTDIQY
>TRBJ2-1|TRBV4-3
VCSQVLFGEQF
>TRBJ2-2|TRBV7-2
ASRRDIITGELF
>TRBJ2-3|TRBV14
TSSLLNSDTQY
>TRBJ2-4|TRBV11-1
ASSFPGSSGTKNIQY
>TRBJ2-2|TRBV30
AWSVCRITNTGELF
>TRBJ2-5|TRBV6-6
ASSWEAGEDKETQY
>NA|TRBV6-5
ASSTLSGGLAPNEQY
>TRBJ2-7|TRBV11-1
VSSLGYVHEQY
>TRBJ2-1|TRBV7-9
ASSLDVAGGMQF
>TRBJ2-7|TRBV4-1
ASSQERISGFYEQY
>TRBJ2-1|TRBV28
TSSSPLETSYYNEQF
>TRBJ2-1|TRBV28
ASSHTSGRAGEQF
>TRBJ2-1|TRBV20-1
SAPSGGVDYNEHF
>TRBJ2-5|TRBV30
AWGPVGTGMGAQY
>TRBJ1-2|TRBV6-2/TRBV6-3
ASSCSGRVGHT
>TRBJ2-6|TRBV6-5
ASSYSGGSGANVLT
>TRBJ2-5|TRBV21-1
ASSKGNRGQKGNPRQGETQY
>TRBJ2-7|TRBV7-8
ASSLGWGQGNHEQY
>TRBJ2-1|TRBV4-2
ASSQGSKDDEQF